A single sample gave rise to the 23 T cell receptor beta chains below, sequenced in a study of CD8+ T cells in alopecia areata. cDNA serving as the sequencing template came from extracted, reverse transcribed RNA. Assay: immunoSEQ multiplex PCR; the TCRdb copy retains only in-frame clones and omits some. The data show over 200,000 clones, 50% to 70% seen once. The material sequenced was CD4+ T cells sorted from blood, taken at week 0. The receptors derive from a human donor with alopecia areata.

The CDR3 loop is CASSLAMRSANEKLFF. DNA of the CDR3: TGTGCCAGCAGCTTGGCAATGAGGTCAGCGAATGAAAAACTGTTTTTT. The chain joins TRBV11-2 to TRBJ1-4; D unresolved. CDR1 is SGHAT and CDR2 is FQNNGV in the germline V gene. Trimming pared 3 bases from V and 5 bases from J, leaving 16 bases between. The CDR3 loop spans 16 amino acids.

This chain uses TRBV29-1 with TRBJ2-3; D is undetermined. Trimming stripped 6 bases from V and 4 bases from J, with 8 bases between. Per the germline V gene, CDR1 is SQVTM and CDR2 is ANQGSEA. The CDR3 runs 11 residues. CDR3 DNA sequence: TGCAGCGTCCAAGCCGCAGATACGCAGTATTTT. It translates to CSVQAADTQYF.

The chain has TRBV18 and TRBJ2-7; D remains ambiguous. This CDR3 has 14 residues. The V end lost 0 bases, the J end lost 3 bases, and 9 bases lay between the germline ends. CDR1 KGHSH and CDR2 LQKENI come from the germline V gene. The CDR3 coding sequence is TGTGCCAGCTCACCACCGTCGGGTTTCTACGAGCAGTACTTC. Its protein is CASSPPSGFYEQYF.

The rearrangement uses TRBV7-3 and TRBJ2-1, with D uncertain. CDR1 and CDR2 from the germline V gene are SGHTA and FQGTGA. The CDR3 totals 13 residues. V was pared by 0 bases and J by 7 bases, with 7 bases between. The CDR3 region has the DNA TGTGCCAGCAGCTTAACTACTTCAAATGAGCAGTTCTTC. This encodes CASSLTTSNEQFF.

This clone has a single count. J is TRBJ1-2 and V is TRBV18; 8 nucleotides align to TRBD1. V dropped 0 bases and J dropped 12; count of bases not matched to a gene: 9. This CDR3 region has 14 residues. Germline values: CDR1 KGHSH, CDR2 LQKENI. CDR3 amino acids: CASSPPGQGPGNTF. The CDR3 DNA is TGTGCCAGCTCACCACCAGGACAGGGCCCGGGGAACACCTTC.

The CDR3 DNA sequence: TGTGCCTGGAGTGTAGGGGCTGGGGGAGAAAAACTGTTTTTT. It is translated as CAWSVGAGGEKLFF. The chain combines TRBV30 with TRBJ1-4, with a possible D match to TRBD1 (5 bases). The V end lost 0 bases, the J end lost 8 bases, and 13 bases lay between the germline ends. Germline V gives CDR1 GTSNPN, CDR2 SVGIG (reference sequence). CDR3 length: 14 residues.

Concerning this clone: This sample includes further DNA sequences coding for the same CDR3. This sequence joins TRBV6-1 and TRBJ1-5, with a weak D call TRBD1 (6 bases). Germline-derived CDR1 and CDR2 are MNHNS and SASEGT. The CDR3 spans 13 residues. Trimming removed 3 bases at V and 7 bases at J, with 10 bases between. As DNA, the CDR3 is TGTGCCAGCAGTGACGGGGGGCGCCAGCCCCAGCATTTT. This codes for CASSDGGRQPQHF.

This clone was found once. The chain is built from TRBV29-1 and TRBJ2-5; D remains unclear. The J call may be incorrect, as the DNA end agrees better with TRBJ2-7. In germline, CDR1 is SQVTM, CDR2 ANQGSEA. The CDR3 runs to 12 residues. CDR3: CSVVMGGYEQYF. CDR3 coding DNA: TGCAGCGTTGTAATGGGTGGATACGAGCAGTACTTC.

V gene TRBV7-2 combines with J gene TRBJ2-7; TRBD2 might be the D (6 bases). Trimming left V 1 base short and J 4 bases short, with 11 bases between. This CDR3 has 14 amino acids. CDR1 and CDR2 from the germline V gene are SGHTA and FQGNSA. For the CDR3, the DNA is TGTGCCAGCAGCTTAGGTCCCGGGGGTTACGAGCAGTACTTC. This gives the protein CASSLGPGGYEQYF.

This clone was recorded a few times. V gene TRBV6-1 combines with J gene TRBJ2-2; TRBD1 matches 10 bases. The junction had 3 bases not matched to a gene; V was cut back by 3 bases and J by 2 bases. The CDR3 extends over 16 amino acids. Germline V lookup: CDR1 MNHNS, CDR2 SASEGT. CDR3 in DNA: TGTGCCAGCAGTGACCGGGACAGGGGAAACACCGGGGAGCTGTTTTTT. The encoded protein is CASSDRDRGNTGELFF.

The CDR3, as DNA: TGTGCCAGCAGAAGCGGGACTACCTACGAGCAGTACTTC. Translation: CASRSGTTYEQYF. The rearrangement joins TRBV5-6 to TRBJ2-7, with TRBD2 matching over 7 bases. Losses at the gene ends were 5 bases for V and 2 bases for J; bases not matched to a gene: 4. The CDR3 contains 13 residues. Per germline, CDR1 SGHDT and CDR2 YYEEEE.

The V gene is TRBV10-3, the J gene TRBJ2-5; 10 bases agree with TRBD2. The trim removed 3 bases at V and 5 bases at J, leaving 3 bases unmatched. CDR3 length equals 14 residues. CDR1 and CDR2 (germline): ENHRY, SYGVKD. Written as DNA, the CDR3 is TGTGCCATCAGTGATTCTAGCGGGAGTGAGACCCAGTACTTC. Its translation is CAISDSSGSETQYF.

Remarks on this clone: This sample includes further DNA sequences coding for the same CDR3. The rearrangement links TRBV5-4 to TRBJ2-1, with unresolved D. Germline loops: CDR1 SGHNT, CDR2 YYREEE (reference sequence). The V and J ends lost 0 bases and 0 bases respectively, with 10 bases between them. The CDR3 is 16 residues long. The CDR3 DNA is TGTGCCAGCAGCTTGGGTACTCACAGCTCCTACAATGAGCAGTTCTTC. Amino acids: CASSLGTHSSYNEQFF.

This chain connects TRBV6-5 to TRBJ1-6, with D possibly being TRBD1 (6 bases). The CDR3 loop spans 15 amino acids. The V end lost 6 bases, the J end lost 8 bases, and 17 bases lay between the germline ends. The germline CDR1 and CDR2 sequences are MNHEY and SVGAGI. The CDR3: CASSPKGQLYSPLHF. The CDR3, as DNA: TGTGCCAGCAGCCCTAAAGGACAGCTATATTCACCCCTCCACTTT.

The chain carries TRBV18 and TRBJ2-7, with D perhaps matching TRBD1 or TRBD2 (5 bases each). V was clipped by 5 bases and J by 3 bases, with 8 bases between them. This CDR3 spans 12 amino acids. Germline V gene lookup returns CDR1 KGHSH and CDR2 LQKENI. CDR3 DNA sequence: TGTGCCAGCTCAAGGGACCTCTACGAGCAGTACTTC. It encodes CASSRDLYEQYF.

Here the CDR3 reads CSVAGTGDYEQYF. The CDR3 coding sequence is TGCAGCGTTGCCGGGACAGGGGACTACGAGCAGTACTTC. The chain links TRBV29-1 to TRBJ2-7; 10 bases line up with TRBD1. CDR1 SQVTM and CDR2 ANQGSEA come from the germline V gene. Trimming took 4 bases from V and 3 from J; bases not matched to a gene: 3. The CDR3 covers 13 residues.

This rearrangement joins TRBV10-3 to TRBJ1-1, with a possible D match to TRBD1 (5 bases). From germline, CDR1 is ENHRY and CDR2 SYGVKD. The CDR3 has 13 residues. With 4 bases removed from V and 5 bases from J, the gap between germline ends came to 11 bases. The CDR3: CAISVPGWTEAFF. In DNA form, the CDR3 reads TGTGCCATCAGTGTCCCAGGGTGGACTGAAGCTTTCTTT.

This clone showed up many times. The rearrangement links TRBV23-1 to TRBJ2-7; D perhaps matches TRBD2 (5 bases). TRBV23-1 is filed as an ORF, its function uncertain. The length of the CDR3 is 15 residues. Between the trimmed V and J ends, which lost 11 bases and 0 bases, there was a span of 20 bases. The CDR3 DNA reads TGCGCCGTGGGTTCATGGCGGGTGAGCTCCTACGAGCAGTACTTC. Translated: CAVGSWRVSSYEQYF.

Only one count was recorded for this clone. V usage is TRBV9 and J usage is TRBJ2-3; no reliable D call. Germline loops: CDR1 SGDLS, CDR2 YYNGEE. The CDR3 is 17 residues long. V was cut by 3 bases and J by 2 bases, with 19 bases left in between. The CDR3 reads CASSDLSGAGLTDTQYF. The CDR3 coding sequence is TGTGCCAGCAGCGACCTGTCCGGCGCCGGGCTCACAGATACGCAGTATTTT.

The chain couples TRBV7-8 to TRBJ2-3; D possibly corresponds to TRBD1 (6 bases). The V end lost 1 base, the J end lost 5 bases, and 16 bases lay between the germline ends. Germline loops: CDR1 SGHVS, CDR2 FQNEAQ. The CDR3 is 16 amino acids. The CDR3 DNA reads as TGTGCCAGCAGCTTAGGACAGGCAATATTGGAAGATACGCAGTATTTT. Translating gives CASSLGQAILEDTQYF.

The CDR3 loop is CASSFPGHGGSPLHF. The CDR3, as DNA: TGTGCCAGCAGCTTCCCCGGACACGGAGGTTCACCCCTCCACTTT. The genes are TRBV7-9 and TRBJ1-6; possibly TRBD1 for D (5 bases). CDR1 and CDR2 from the germline V gene are SEHNR and FQNEAQ (reference sequence). There are 15 residues in the CDR3. Trimming removed 3 bases from V and 9 bases from J, with 15 bases in between.

J is TRBJ1-4 and V is TRBV4-1; D is uncertain. CDR1 is MGHRA and CDR2 is YSYEKL in the germline V gene. Between the trimmed V and J ends, which lost 1 base and 7 bases, there was a span of 7 bases. CDR3 length equals 13 residues. For the CDR3, the DNA is TGCGCCAGCAGCCAAGGACTCCGTGAAAAACTGTTTTTT. Translation gives CASSQGLREKLFF.

Concerning this clone: An end of the junction differs from the germline gene, which may be a read error. The V gene is TRBV7-7, the J gene TRBJ2-7; TRBD1 is a possible D gene (6 bases). This CDR3 has 17 amino acids. Per the germline V gene, CDR1 is SSHAT and CDR2 is FNYEAQ (reference sequence). This CDR3 is CASSSNPYRTAWDEQYF. The CDR3 bases are TGTGCTAGCAGCTCCAACCCCTATAGGACAGCATGGGACGAGCAGTACTTC.